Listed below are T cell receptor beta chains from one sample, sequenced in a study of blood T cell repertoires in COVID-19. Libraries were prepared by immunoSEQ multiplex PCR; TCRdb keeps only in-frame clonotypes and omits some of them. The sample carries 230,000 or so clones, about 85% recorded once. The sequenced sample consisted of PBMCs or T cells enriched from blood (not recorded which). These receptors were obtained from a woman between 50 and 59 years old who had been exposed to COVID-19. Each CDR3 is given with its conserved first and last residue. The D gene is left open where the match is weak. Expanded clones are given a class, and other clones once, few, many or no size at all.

CDR3 DNA: TGTGCCATACTCCAGGGGGGAAATACGCAGTATTTT
CDR3 protein: CAILQGGNTQYF
V gene: TRBV28
D gene: .
J gene: TRBJ2-3
clone size: .

CDR3 DNA: TGTGCCATTTCTCAGGGGAGGGTAAAGGATACGCAGTATTTT
CDR3 protein: CAISQGRVKDTQYF
V gene: TRBV10-3
D gene: .
J gene: TRBJ2-3
clone size: .

CDR3 DNA: TGTGCCAGCAGCTTGCTACAGGGAGACTTTCCTCCCCCCCTCCACTTT
CDR3 protein: CASSLLQGDFPPPLHF
V gene: TRBV5-6
D gene: .
J gene: TRBJ1-6
clone size: .

CDR3 DNA: TGTGCCAGCACCACCCCCGGGGTTTATCAGCCCCAGCATTTT
CDR3 protein: CASTTPGVYQPQHF
V gene: TRBV28
D gene: .
J gene: TRBJ1-5
clone size: .

CDR3 DNA: TGTGCCATCAGTGAGGCATACAAAGGCTACACCTTC
CDR3 protein: CAISEAYKGYTF
V gene: TRBV10-3
D gene: .
J gene: TRBJ1-2
clone size: .

CDR3 DNA: TGCAGCGTTGACGCGGTACTAGACAATGAGCAGTTCTTC
CDR3 protein: CSVDAVLDNEQFF
V gene: TRBV29-1
D gene: .
J gene: TRBJ2-1
clone size: .

CDR3 DNA: TGTGCCAGCAGTCCGGGTAACTATGGCTACACCTTC
CDR3 protein: CASSPGNYGYTF
V gene: TRBV28
D gene: .
J gene: TRBJ1-2
clone size: .

CDR3 DNA: TGTGCCAGCAGTCTAGAGACTAGCGCGACCTACGAGCAGTACTTC
CDR3 protein: CASSLETSATYEQYF
V gene: TRBV11-2
D gene: TRBD2
J gene: TRBJ2-7
clone size: .

CDR3 DNA: TGTGCCAGCAGCCCCCTGGGGGCAATGAACACTGAAGCTTTCTTT
CDR3 protein: CASSPLGAMNTEAFF
V gene: TRBV6-2/TRBV6-3
D gene: .
J gene: TRBJ1-1
clone size: .

CDR3 DNA: TGTGCCACCAGTGAGGGGGGGTTCTATGGCTACACCTTC
CDR3 protein: CATSEGGFYGYTF
V gene: TRBV24-1
D gene: .
J gene: TRBJ1-2
clone size: .

CDR3 DNA: TGTGCCAGTTCAACAGGCAGGGGGCAGGGCTACACCTTC
CDR3 protein: CASSTGRGQGYTF
V gene: TRBV6-5
D gene: TRBD1
J gene: TRBJ1-2
clone size: many

CDR3 DNA: TGTGCCAGCAGCTTAGGGCAGAAATACTATGGCTACACCTTC
CDR3 protein: CASSLGQKYYGYTF
V gene: TRBV7-2
D gene: .
J gene: TRBJ1-2
clone size: .

CDR3 DNA: TGTGCCAGCAGTCGCCTAACAGGGGGTGGAAACACCATATATTTT
CDR3 protein: CASSRLTGGGNTIYF
V gene: TRBV28
D gene: TRBD1
J gene: TRBJ1-3
clone size: .